In this sample, the clone carrying this TCR beta chain turned up once. Participants were placed into cohorts based on the clinical history they reported. The data were obtained in a study of blood T cell repertoires in COVID-19. Study details: The samples span acute and convalescent COVID-19 from the United States, Italy and Spain. T cells, B-cell-depleted T cells, or PBMCs provided the cDNA or gDNA that served as material.

Assay: immunoSEQ multiplex PCR; the TCRdb copy retains only in-frame clones and omits some. The table includes about 260,000 clones, about 91% detected once. Trimming took off 7 bases at V and 5 bases at J, with 22 bases between the two ends. CDR3 length: 16 amino acids. Looked up from germline, CDR1 is LNHDA and CDR2 is SQIVND (reference sequence). The sample was PBMCs or T cells enriched from blood (not recorded which). The V call is TRBV19, the J call TRBJ2-3; TRBD2 might be the D (5 bases). This clonotype was obtained from a man aged 40-50 years who had been exposed to COVID-19. The CDR3 region has the DNA TGTGCCAGTACCACATCGGACTTCGCGGCCCTAGATACGCAGTATTTT. Residues: CASTTSDFAALDTQYF.